The 18 T cell receptor beta chains below all came from one sample that was sequenced in a study of Graves' ophthalmopathy and Graves' hyperthyroidism. TCR beta CDR3 regions were amplified from RNA transcripts. Second-round multiplex PCR came after first-round RT-PCR with HTBI primers. A single record per CDR3 protein comes from TCRdb applying MiXCR to the multiplex PCR reads. The table lists roughly 1.1 million distinct CDR3 sequences, roughly two fifths of them singletons, with over 8.5% in the top ten. The sequenced sample consisted of peripheral blood or thyroid tissue (not recorded which). Every receptor here comes from an adult man with Graves' hyperthyroidism.

This chain uses TRBV5-1 with TRBJ1-4; no firm D call. Germline-derived CDR1 and CDR2 are SGHRS and YFSETQ. V was trimmed by 0 bases and J by 8 bases, leaving 11 bases between them. The CDR3 runs to 14 residues. This chain's CDR3 is CASSLAGKDEKLFF. The CDR3 DNA follows: TGCGCCAGCAGCTTGGCCGGGAAAGACGAAAAACTGTTTTTT.

This clonotype was found many times. The chain recombines TRBV29-1 with TRBJ2-5; 14 bases fit TRBD2. The germline gives CDR1 SQVTM, CDR2 ANQGSEA. The CDR3 is made up of 16 amino acids. Trimming at V came to 6 bases and at J to 4 bases, leaving 10 bases not matched to a gene. In nucleotides, the CDR3 is TGCAGCGTGTACGGACTAGCGGGGGGTTCGCGAGAGACCCAGTACTTC. Its translation: CSVYGLAGGSRETQYF.

This clonotype was picked up many times. The chain links TRBV7-2 to TRBJ1-5, with D tentatively TRBD1 (5 bases). The V end was cut by 5 bases, the J end by 9 bases, with 17 bases between. From germline, CDR1 is SGHTA and CDR2 FQGNSA. The length of the CDR3 is 14 residues. The CDR3 nucleotides are TGTGCCAGCAGCAATCGGGACGGAGGGACGCCCCAGCATTTT. The encoded protein is CASSNRDGGTPQHF.

About this clonotype itself: This may arise from a read error, as a much more abundant clone is one base away. The chain has TRBV7-2 and TRBJ1-1; tentative D call: TRBD1 (6 bases). The V gene's germline CDR1 is SGHTA and CDR2 FQGNSA. The CDR3 is 16 residues long. Deletions cut 4 bases from V and 1 base from J, with 16 bases between. The CDR3, as DNA: TGTGCCAGCAGCTCAACTAGCTACAGGGCGAACACTGAAGCTTTCTTT. Amino acids: CASSSTSYRANTEAFF.

This clonotype came up many times. The chain joins TRBV25-1 to TRBJ1-1; tentatively, D is TRBD1 (6 bases). The CDR3 runs to 13 residues. V was clipped by 3 bases and J by 5 bases, with 10 bases between them. Germline CDR1 and CDR2: MGHDK and SYGVNS. CDR3 DNA sequence: TGTGCCAGCAGTGATGGGGGCGGAACTGAAGCTTTCTTT. Residues: CASSDGGGTEAFF.

This clonotype was detected many times. The chain combines TRBV20-1 with TRBJ1-6; no firm D call. The germline V gene has CDR1 DFQATT and CDR2 SNEGSKA (reference sequence). The V end lost 6 bases, the J end lost 9 bases, and 9 bases lay between the germline ends. CDR3 size: 11 residues. This CDR3 is CSAPGGSPLHF. CDR3 DNA sequence: TGCAGTGCCCCGGGTGGTTCACCCCTCCACTTT.

This clonotype was picked up a small number of times. The genes are TRBV5-1 and TRBJ1-1; TRBD1 aligns across 9 bases. Germline V CDR1 and CDR2: SGHRS, YFSETQ. The CDR3 has 17 amino acids. Trimming at V came to 2 bases and at J to 7 bases, leaving 15 bases not matched to a gene. This chain's CDR3 is CASSFVPRDRDLNEAFF. Written as DNA, the CDR3 is TGCGCCAGCAGCTTTGTCCCCCGGGACAGGGACTTAAATGAAGCTTTCTTT.

There are many counts of this clonotype. The rearrangement uses TRBV4-1 and TRBJ2-2; D not certain. The germline CDR1 and CDR2 sequences are MGHRA and YSYEKL. This CDR3 is 15 amino acids long. The ends were cut back, 0 bases at V and 7 bases at J, with 12 bases in the middle. The CDR3 reads CASSQDGRFGGELFF. The CDR3, as DNA: TGCGCCAGCAGCCAAGATGGCAGGTTCGGCGGGGAGCTGTTTTTT.

This clonotype has just a few counts. The chain carries TRBV5-8 and TRBJ2-1; TRBD2 aligns across 14 bases. V trimming: 4 bases; J trimming: 4 bases; junction bases outside the gene matches: 10. Germline assignment: CDR1 SGHTS and CDR2 YDEGEE. This CDR3 spans 18 amino acids. The CDR3 spells CASSPEGLAGGRYNEQFF. CDR3 nucleotide sequence: TGTGCCAGCAGCCCCGAAGGACTAGCGGGGGGCAGATACAATGAGCAGTTCTTC. Full variable domain (missing parts from reference TRBV5-8 and TRBJ2-1): EAGVTQSPTHLIKTRGQQATLRCSPISGHTSVYWYQQALGLGLQFLLWYDEGEERNRGNFPPRFSGRQFPNYSSELNVNALELEDSALYLCASSPEGLAGGRYNEQFFGPGTRLTVL.

At least ten counts were recorded for this clonotype. The chain links TRBV7-6 to TRBJ1-3; TRBD1 matches 8 bases. Germline values: CDR1 SGHVS, CDR2 FNYEAQ. There are 16 residues in the CDR3. V dropped 4 bases and J dropped 0; count of bases not matched to a gene: 5. The CDR3 sequence: CASSWGQDSSGNTIYF. CDR3 nucleotide sequence: TGTGCCAGCAGCTGGGGACAGGATAGCTCTGGAAACACCATATATTTT.

This clonotype appeared many times. This chain links TRBV15 with TRBJ2-5, with 7 nucleotides matching TRBD1. J lost 4 bases, V lost 4 bases, and 6 bases had no gene match. CDR3 length equals 14 residues. Per germline, CDR1 LNHNV and CDR2 YYDKDF (reference sequence). CDR3 loop: CATSTRGFGETQYF. CDR3 in DNA: TGTGCCACCAGCACCAGGGGGTTCGGAGAGACCCAGTACTTC.

Points on this clonotype: A read error may explain this, as a much larger clone is one base away. This chain joins TRBV10-3 and TRBJ2-7, with D possibly matching TRBD2 (5 bases). The germline gives CDR1 ENHRY, CDR2 SYGVKD. This CDR3 comprises 14 residues. The CDR3 reads CAISGYSSSYGQYF. The CDR3 DNA follows: TGTGCCATCAGTGGGTACTCTAGCTCCTACGGGCAGTACTTC.

This clonotype was found a few times. This chain links TRBV9 with TRBJ2-2; D might be TRBD2 (9 bases). This CDR3 spans 16 amino acids. Germline CDR1 is SGDLS and CDR2 is YYNGEE. V was cut by 3 bases and J by 8 bases, with 20 bases left in between. CDR3 sequence: CASSGGQAGLAGELFF. The CDR3 nucleotides are TGTGCCAGCAGCGGGGGACAGGCGGGACTAGCTGGGGAGCTGTTTTTT. The entire variable domain, with the rest obtained from reference TRBV9 and TRBJ2-2, is as follows: DSGVTQTPKHLITATGQRVTLRCSPRSGDLSVYWYQQSLDQGLQFLIQYYNGEERAKGNILERFSAQQFPDLHSELNLSSLELGDSALYFCASSGGQAGLAGELFFGEGSRLTVL.

This clonotype came up many times. V usage is TRBV24-1 and J usage is TRBJ2-5, with D possibly TRBD2 on 6 matching bases. Germline V CDR1 and CDR2: KGHDR, SFDVKD. The CDR3 has 15 amino acids. Trimming removed 4 bases from V and 3 bases from J, with 14 bases in between. The CDR3, as DNA: TGTGCCACCAGTGAAATGGGCTTAGCGGAAGAGACCCAGTACTTC. This translates into CATSEMGLAEETQYF.

As to this clonotype: One base away lies a much larger clone, so this may be a sequencing read error. V gene TRBV5-4 combines with J gene TRBJ1-5, with a tentative D call TRBD1 (6 bases). Germline CDR1 is SGHNT and CDR2 is YYREEE (reference sequence). The CDR3 covers 15 residues. The CDR3 spells CAGSLKGDSNQPQHF. The CDR3 nucleotides are TGTGCCGGCAGCTTGAAGGGGGATAGCAATCAGCCCCAGCATTTT.

This clonotype was counted a few times. This sequence joins TRBV4-1 and TRBJ2-5; TRBD2 might be the D (5 bases). CDR3 length: 14 residues. The germline gives CDR1 MGHRA, CDR2 YSYEKL. With 1 base removed from V and 9 bases from J, the gap between germline ends came to 15 bases. Written as DNA, the CDR3 is TGCGCCAGCAGCCAAGGGACCCTTGAGGGTTCCCAGTACTTC. It codes for CASSQGTLEGSQYF.

This rearrangement joins TRBV24-1 to TRBJ2-7; maybe TRBD2 (5 bases). Germline V lookup: CDR1 KGHDR, CDR2 SFDVKD. Trimming left V 7 bases short and J 7 bases short, with 16 bases between. CDR3 size: 13 residues. CDR3 bases: TGTGCCACCAGAAGGACGGGATACAATGAGCAGTACTTC. Amino acids: CATRRTGYNEQYF.

Details on this clonotype: A much larger clone lies a single base off, so this may be a read error. Here the CDR3 reads CAISYSPSGSIGSYEQYF. CDR3 coding DNA: TGTGCCATCAGTTACTCGCCTAGCGGGAGTATTGGGTCCTACGAGCAGTACTTC. The gene calls are TRBV10-3 and TRBJ2-7, with 10 bases fitting TRBD2. The CDR3 runs 18 residues. V was pared by 5 bases and J by 1 base, with 14 bases of the junction left unmatched. CDR1 is ENHRY, CDR2 SYGVKD, per germline.